A selection of T cell receptor beta chains follows, all from one sample in a study of blood T cell repertoires in COVID-19. Some clones are missing from TCRdb's copy, which holds only in-frame ones; the method was immunoSEQ multiplex PCR. The sample lists approximately 160,000 clones; 65% to 85% were seen once. Sequencing input: PBMCs or T cells enriched from blood (not recorded which). Receptor source: a man aged 40-49 years who had recovered from COVID-19. The CDR3 runs from the conserved cysteine through the conserved F or W. The D gene is left open where the match is weak. Some rows have no size entry. The others give once, few or many, or a class for an expanded clone.

D	V	size	J	DNA	CDR3
-	TRBV15	-	TRBJ2-6	TGTGCCACCAGCAGAGAACAGACGTCTGGGGCCAACGTCCTGACTTTC	CATSREQTSGANVLTF
TRBD1	TRBV3-1/TRBV3-2	-	TRBJ2-5	TGTGCCAGCAGCCGTACCGGGACAGAAGAGACCCAGTACTTC	CASSRTGTEETQYF
-	TRBV5-1	-	TRBJ1-1	TGCGCCAGCAGTGGCGATGGCGGGGGAAGTGGTACTGAAGCTTTCTTT	CASSGDGGGSGTEAFF
-	TRBV5-6	few	TRBJ1-2	TGTGCCAGCAGCCAGAGGTACTATGGCTACACCTTC	CASSQRYYGYTF
-	TRBV18	-	TRBJ2-2	TGTGCCAGCTCTGGACAAAGTACCGGGGAGCTGTTTTTT	CASSGQSTGELFF
-	TRBV7-2	-	TRBJ1-1	TGTGCCAGCAGCTTCCGGGGTCTACAAACCACTGAAGCTTTCTTT	CASSFRGLQTTEAFF
TRBD2	TRBV10-3	-	TRBJ2-1	TGTGCCATCAGTGACCCGCGGACTAGCGGGGGCCATGAGCAGTTCTTC	CAISDPRTSGGHEQFF
-	TRBV27	once	TRBJ2-3	TGTGCCAGCAGTCCCATGGGGGGATGGAGAGATACGCAGTATTTT	CASSPMGGWRDTQYF
-	TRBV5-6	once	TRBJ2-3	TGTGCCAGCAGCTTGGTAGCGGAGACAGATACGCAGTATTTT	CASSLVAETDTQYF
-	TRBV30	-	TRBJ1-1	TGTGCCTGGGCGACAGGAACCCCTGAAGCTTTCTTT	CAWATGTPEAFF
-	TRBV11-2	-	TRBJ2-2	TGTGCCAGCAGCAAAGGGGCGGGGCGGGAGCTGTTTTTT	CASSKGAGRELFF
-	TRBV27	-	TRBJ2-1	TGTGCCAGCAGTTCCAGGGTTGGGACCTACAATGAGCAGTTCTTC	CASSSRVGTYNEQFF
TRBD1	TRBV11-2	-	TRBJ1-2	TGTGCCAGCAGCTGGGGACAGGGGGAGGGCTACACCTTC	CASSWGQGEGYTF
TRBD2	TRBV5-6	few	TRBJ2-3	TGTGCCAGCAGCTTTCCCAGCGGGGGGGCAGATACGCAGTATTTT	CASSFPSGGADTQYF
-	TRBV2	-	TRBJ1-1	TGTGCCAGCGCGCCAGGGAGGACGAACACTGAAGCTTTCTTT	CASAPGRTNTEAFF
-	TRBV5-4	-	TRBJ1-1	TGTGCCAGCAGCTTGACACTGAACACTGAAGCTTTCTTT	CASSLTLNTEAFF
-	TRBV30	-	TRBJ1-6	TGTGCCTGGAGCGGGGTAGGTAATTCACCCCTCCACTTT	CAWSGVGNSPLHF
-	TRBV18	-	TRBJ1-1	TGTGCCAGCTCACCACGACCCACTCGGGGCACTGAAGCTTTCTTT	CASSPRPTRGTEAFF
-	TRBV4-1	few	TRBJ2-5	TGCGCCAGCAGCCGGGGAGGACAACTAGAGACCCAGTACTTC	CASSRGGQLETQYF
TRBD2	TRBV5-4	-	TRBJ2-2	TGTGCCAGCAGCTTGAAACTAGCGGGGGGGCCCGGGGAGCTGTTTTTT	CASSLKLAGGPGELFF
TRBD1	TRBV27	-	TRBJ2-4	TGTGCCAGCAGTTTGGGGACAGGTGGCAAAAACATTCAGTACTTC	CASSLGTGGKNIQYF
-	TRBV3-1/TRBV3-2	-	TRBJ1-2	TGTGCCAGCAGCCAAGATATGAGACTTTCTAACTATGGCTACACCTTC	CASSQDMRLSNYGYTF
-	TRBV30	-	TRBJ1-5	TGTGCCTGGGCTGCGGACAGAACAGATCAGCCCCAGCATTTT	CAWAADRTDQPQHF
-	TRBV29-1	-	TRBJ1-2	TGCAGCGGCCTAAGGGGTCGCCATGGCTACACCTTC	CSGLRGRHGYTF
-	TRBV12-5	once	TRBJ1-6	TGTGCTAGTGGTTTGGGCCAGGGGACCCTCCACTTT	CASGLGQGTLHF
-	TRBV21-1	-	TRBJ2-1	TGTGCCAGCAGCAAAGACACTAGCGGGGCGTTCTTC	CASSKDTSGAFF
-	TRBV18	-	TRBJ2-5	TGTGCCAGCTCACCCAATCCTCCCGGGATGGAGACCCAGTACTTC	CASSPNPPGMETQYF
-	TRBV19	-	TRBJ1-2	TGTGCCAGTACTTCCATGTCGAATGGGGCTGGCTACACCTTC	CASTSMSNGAGYTF
TRBD1	TRBV6-5	few	TRBJ1-2	TGTGCCAGCAGAGACAGGGACCCCTATGGCTACACCTTC	CASRDRDPYGYTF
TRBD1	TRBV27	-	TRBJ2-1	TGTGCCAGCAGTGCTGGACAGGGCGACTACAATGAGCAGTTCTTC	CASSAGQGDYNEQFF
-	TRBV5-4	-	TRBJ1-2	TGTGCCAGCAGCCCAGGGGTCCGGGAGGGTCCTATTGGGGGCTACACCTTC	CASSPGVREGPIGGYTF
TRBD1	TRBV5-4	-	TRBJ1-2	TGTGCCAGCAGCTTAACAGGGGGATTCAACTATGGCTACACCTTC	CASSLTGGFNYGYTF